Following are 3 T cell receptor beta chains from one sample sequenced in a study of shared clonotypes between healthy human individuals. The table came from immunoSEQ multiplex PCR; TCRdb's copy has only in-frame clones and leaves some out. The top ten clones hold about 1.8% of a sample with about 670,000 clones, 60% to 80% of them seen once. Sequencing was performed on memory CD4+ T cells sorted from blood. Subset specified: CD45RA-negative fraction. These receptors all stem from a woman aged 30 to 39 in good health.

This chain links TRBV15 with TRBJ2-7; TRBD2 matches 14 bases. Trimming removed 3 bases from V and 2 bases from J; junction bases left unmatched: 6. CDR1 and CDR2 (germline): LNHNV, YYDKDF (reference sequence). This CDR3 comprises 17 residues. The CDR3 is CATSSWTSGRPAYEQYF. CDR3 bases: TGTGCCACCAGCAGTTGGACTAGCGGGAGGCCGGCCTACGAGCAGTACTTC. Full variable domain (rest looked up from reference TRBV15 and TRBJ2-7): DAMVIQNPRYQVTQFGKPVTLSCSQTLNHNVMYWYQQKSSQAPKLLFHYYDKDFNNEADTPDNFQSRRPNTSFCFLDIRSPGLGDTAMYLCATSSWTSGRPAYEQYFGPGTRLTVT.

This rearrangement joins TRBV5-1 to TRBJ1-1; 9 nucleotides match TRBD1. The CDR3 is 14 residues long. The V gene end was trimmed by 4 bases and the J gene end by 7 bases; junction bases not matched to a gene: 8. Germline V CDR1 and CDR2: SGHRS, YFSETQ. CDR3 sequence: CASSHTTGGGEAFF. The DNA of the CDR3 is TGCGCCAGCAGCCACACGACAGGGGGAGGTGAAGCTTTCTTT.

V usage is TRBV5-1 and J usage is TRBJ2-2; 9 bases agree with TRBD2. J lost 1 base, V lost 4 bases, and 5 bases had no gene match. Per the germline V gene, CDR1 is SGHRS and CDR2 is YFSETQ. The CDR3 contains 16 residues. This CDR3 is CASSEGTSRNTGELFF. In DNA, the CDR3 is TGCGCCAGCAGCGAAGGGACTAGCAGGAACACCGGGGAGCTGTTTTTT. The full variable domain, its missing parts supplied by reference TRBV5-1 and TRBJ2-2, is KAGVTQTPRYLIKTRGQQVTLSCSPISGHRSVSWYQQTPGQGLQFLFEYFSETQRNKGNFPGRFSGRQFSNSRSEMNVSTLELGDSALYLCASSEGTSRNTGELFFGEGSRLTVL.